These 18 T cell receptor beta chains were sequenced from one sample in a study of blood T cells in healthy people across ages. A J-beta primer mix and a sample-barcoded 5' primer were used in a second PCR of about 7 to 11 cycles. TCRdb recomputed calls from the 5' RACE reads with MiXCR, one row per CDR3 protein. The sample records 1.8 million or so distinct CDR3 sequences, about two fifths being singletons. The sequenced sample was blood. The receptors come from a human donor in good health.

The chain has TRBV29-1 and TRBJ2-4, with TRBD2 matching 8 bases. The DNA end is more similar to TRBJ2-7, so the J call may be wrong. Germline loops: CDR1 SQVTM, CDR2 ANQGSEA. This CDR3 region has 13 residues. The CDR3 DNA reads TGCAGCGTTGTTCTAGCGGGTGCCTACGAGCAGTACTTC. This codes for CSVVLAGAYEQYF.

This chain connects TRBV7-2 to TRBJ1-1; possible D gene TRBD1, 6 bases. CDR1 is SGHTA, CDR2 FQGNSA, per germline. The CDR3 runs 14 residues. The V end was cut by 5 bases, the J end by 4 bases, with 14 bases between. CDR3: CASSRAGHLTEAFF. The CDR3 bases are TGTGCCAGCAGCCGTGCGGGACACCTCACTGAAGCTTTCTTT.

This sequence joins TRBV12-5 and TRBJ2-3, with D possibly being TRBD1 or TRBD2 (5 bases each). CDR3 length equals 15 residues. Germline CDR1 reads LGHNT; CDR2 reads FRNRAP. V shed 7 bases and J shed 1 base, with 15 bases lying between them. The CDR3 protein is CASALGVVGTDTQYF. CDR3 in DNA: TGTGCTAGTGCCCTGGGGGTTGTTGGCACAGATACGCAGTATTTT. The whole variable domain, filled in from reference TRBV12-5 and TRBJ2-3, reads DARVTQTPRHKVTEMGQEVTMRCQPILGHNTVFWYRQTMMQGLELLAYFRNRAPLDDSGMPKDRFSAEMPDATLATLKIQPSEPRDSAVYFCASALGVVGTDTQYFGPGTRLTVL.

This sequence joins TRBV13 and TRBJ1-3; D perhaps matches TRBD1 (6 bases). Germline-derived CDR1 and CDR2 are PRHDT and FYEKMQ (reference sequence). The ends were cut back, 7 bases at V and 1 base at J, with 26 bases in the middle. The CDR3 is 19 amino acids. CDR3 DNA: TGTGCCAGCACCTATTCCCTGGAGACAGGCGGGATTTCTGGAAACACCATATATTTT. This gives the protein CASTYSLETGGISGNTIYF.

The chain combines TRBV3-1 with TRBJ1-5; D is uncertain. This CDR3 region has 12 residues. CDR1 and CDR2 (germline): LGHDT, YNNKEL (reference sequence). V was cut by 3 bases and J by 13 bases, with 13 bases left in between. Here the CDR3 reads CASSHGGRTQHF. The CDR3, as DNA: TGTGCCAGCAGCCACGGTGGTCGGACGCAGCATTTT.

The chain couples TRBV9 to TRBJ2-2; 8 bases match TRBD1. J was trimmed by 1 base and V by 3 bases; bases with no gene match: 2. CDR3 size: 15 residues. Germline V gene lookup returns CDR1 SGDLS and CDR2 YYNGEE. CDR3 sequence reads: CASSEGTGNTGELFF. The CDR3 DNA reads as TGTGCCAGCAGCGAGGGGACAGGGAACACCGGGGAGCTGTTTTTT.

This chain links TRBV10-3 with TRBJ1-1; 7 bases align to TRBD1. V shed 3 bases and J 8 bases; nucleotides not matched to a gene: 9. The CDR3 loop spans 14 amino acids. Germline V gene data show CDR1 as ENHRY and CDR2 as SYGVKD. This CDR3 reads CAISDLEGAGEAFF. For the CDR3, the DNA is TGTGCCATCAGTGACTTAGAGGGGGCTGGAGAAGCTTTCTTT.

The sample holds a few counts of this clonotype. The rearrangement links TRBV4-1 to TRBJ1-5; D unresolved. This CDR3 is 15 amino acids long. CDR1 MGHRA and CDR2 YSYEKL come from the germline V gene. The V end was cut by 6 bases, the J end by 0 bases, with 12 bases between. The CDR3: CASRERLYSNQPQHF. The CDR3 DNA sequence: TGCGCCAGCAGGGAACGTTTGTATAGCAATCAGCCCCAGCATTTT.

This clonotype was found once. One end of the junction does not line up with germline, which may come from a read error. DNA for the CDR3: TGTGCCTGCAGCTCCTTGGGGGAGACCCAGTACTTC. Translating gives CACSSLGETQYF. The V gene is TRBV12-3 or TRBV12-4, the J gene TRBJ2-7, with D unresolved. The last part of the DNA fits TRBJ2-5 better; the J call may be wrong. This CDR3 has 12 residues.

The chain employs TRBV6-5 and TRBJ1-2; D not certain. CDR1 and CDR2 from the germline V gene are MNHEY and SVGAGI. The CDR3 length is 14 residues. V was cut by 6 bases and J by 3 bases, with 14 bases left in between. The CDR3 DNA is TGTGCCAGCAGGACGGGCACAAGTCACTATGGCTACACCTTC. Protein: CASRTGTSHYGYTF.

The rearrangement uses TRBV24-1 and TRBJ2-1; 9 nucleotides agree with TRBD2. Germline CDR1 KGHDR, CDR2 SFDVKD. With V trimmed by 9 bases and J by 5 bases, 4 bases remained unmatched. The CDR3 is 13 residues long. In DNA, the CDR3 is TGTGCCACCGGACGCGGGGGGGACAATGAGCAGTTCTTC. This sequence encodes CATGRGGDNEQFF.

This clonotype was counted only a few times. The gene calls are TRBV10-3 and TRBJ1-2, with TRBD1 identical over 8 bases. Germline loops: CDR1 ENHRY, CDR2 SYGVKD. The J segment lost 2 bases and the V segment lost 4 bases, leaving 6 bases of the junction unmatched. This CDR3 spans 15 amino acids. Here the CDR3 DNA reads TGTGCCATCAGTGGAGGCCACAGGGGGAACTATGGCTACACCTTC. Protein: CAISGGHRGNYGYTF.

In its sample, this clonotype was seen a few times. The rearrangement uses TRBV4-1 and TRBJ2-1; TRBD1 or TRBD2 may be the D gene (5 bases each). Germline V lookup: CDR1 MGHRA, CDR2 YSYEKL. Between the trimmed V and J ends, which lost 0 bases and 6 bases, there was a span of 12 bases. The CDR3 spans 15 residues. DNA of the CDR3: TGCGCCAGCAGCCAAGATCCGGCAGGGACCAATGAGCAGTTCTTC. Translated: CASSQDPAGTNEQFF.

The gene calls are TRBV28 and TRBJ2-7; TRBD2 agrees at 10 bases. The CDR3 contains 15 residues. Germline CDR1 MDHEN, CDR2 SYDVKM. V gave up 2 bases and J gave up 6 bases; unmatched junction bases: 7. CDR3 sequence: CASSLTSGVTCEQYF. CDR3 sequence (DNA): TGTGCCAGCAGTTTAACTAGCGGGGTTACCTGCGAGCAGTACTTC.

A few counts support this clonotype. This chain joins TRBV5-6 and TRBJ2-4; unclear D gene. CDR3 length equals 14 residues. In germline, CDR1 is SGHDT, CDR2 YYEEEE. V was shortened by 1 base and J by 13 bases, with 18 bases between the two germline ends. CDR3 in amino acids: CASSLWAVPMKQYF. The CDR3 nucleotides read TGTGCCAGCAGCTTGTGGGCAGTTCCTATGAAGCAGTACTTC.

This clonotype was seen more than once but under ten times. The chain joins TRBV9 to TRBJ1-1, with D uncertain. Germline assignment: CDR1 SGDLS and CDR2 YYNGEE. Trimming removed 3 bases at V and 0 bases at J, with 12 bases between. This CDR3 is built from 15 residues. The CDR3 nucleotides read TGTGCCAGCAGCGCTGGACTGAATATGAACACTGAAGCTTTCTTT. It specifies CASSAGLNMNTEAFF.

The chain uses TRBV7-3 and TRBJ1-1, with D possibly TRBD1 on 5 matching bases. The CDR3 is 13 residues long. V was clipped by 3 bases and J by 4 bases, with 9 bases between them. From germline, CDR1 is SGHTA and CDR2 FQGTGA. CDR3 region: CASSFGRATEAFF. CDR3 in DNA: TGTGCCAGCAGCTTCGGCAGGGCCACTGAAGCTTTCTTT.

The table lists this clonotype with a count of one. This chain uses TRBV7-2 with TRBJ2-3; 7 bases line up with TRBD1. The germline V gene has CDR1 SGHTA and CDR2 FQGNSA. Trimming cost V 5 bases and J 6 bases; bases outside gene matches: 11. The CDR3 contains 15 residues. The CDR3 loop reads CASSPSDRVWDTQYF. CDR3 in DNA: TGTGCCAGCAGCCCAAGCGACAGGGTGTGGGATACGCAGTATTTT.